This T cell receptor beta chain was sequenced in a study of metastatic and nonmetastatic thyroid tumors. None of the patients had undergone any treatment ahead of thyroid surgery. Per the authors' pipeline: The distant-metastasis classifier for papillary thyroid cancer was built from CDR3 differences across clinicopathological groups. Through MiXCR, TCRdb re-clonotyped the PCR reads. The V and J calls were not made by the authors but by TCRdb's processing. This sample has over 20,000 clones, with around an eighth found just once. Germline V gene sequence: CDR1 DFQATT, CDR2 SNEGSKA (reference sequence). This CDR3 region has 16 residues. V lost 0 bases to trimming and J lost 4 bases, with 17 bases between them. This clone came up many times.

The chain uses TRBV20-1 and TRBJ2-3, with D possibly matching TRBD2 (6 bases). The sample consisted of blood. This TCR derives from a female donor with papillary thyroid cancer or a benign thyroid nodule (not recorded which). Some clones in this sample may be carry-over from other donors' samples. This chain's CDR3 is CSAREFLRGASDTQYF. The CDR3 DNA is TGCAGTGCTAGAGAATTCCTACGCGGGGCGTCAGATACGCAGTATTTT.